The 23 T cell receptor beta chains listed next were all sequenced from one sample in a study of cytomegalovirus exposure and HLA in healthy donors. A multiplex PCR was run with 60 Vbeta primers and 13 Jbeta primers. Here immunoSEQ multiplex PCR was the method, and the copy in TCRdb shows in-frame clones only, minus some. The table records 120,000 or so clones, roughly 80% of them present only once. Sequencing was done on a sample of PBMCs. These receptor sequences come from a woman aged 35 to 49 in good health and CMV-seronegative.

This clone has only one observation. The chain uses TRBV5-1 and TRBJ2-5; D perhaps matches TRBD2 (6 bases). Germline values: CDR1 SGHRS, CDR2 YFSETQ. The V end was cut by 1 base, the J end by 2 bases, with 12 bases between. The length of the CDR3 is 15 residues. CDR3 sequence: CASSLLGLAQETQYF. Written as DNA, the CDR3 is TGCGCCAGCAGCTTGTTAGGCCTAGCGCAAGAGACCCAGTACTTC. The complete variable domain, with remaining parts taken from reference TRBV5-1 and TRBJ2-5, reads KAGVTQTPRYLIKTRGQQVTLSCSPISGHRSVSWYQQTPGQGLQFLFEYFSETQRNKGNFPGRFSGRQFSNSRSEMNVSTLELGDSALYLCASSLLGLAQETQYFGPGTRLLVL.

The chain uses TRBV7-9 and TRBJ2-7; no definite D call. The CDR3 length is 11 residues. The germline CDR1 and CDR2 sequences are SEHNR and FQNEAQ (reference sequence). The germline V and J ends were trimmed by 5 bases and 7 bases, with 9 bases remaining between them. CDR3 bases: TGTGCCAGCAGCGCCACCGCGGAGCAGTACTTC. Its translation is CASSATAEQYF.

The chain is built from TRBV19 and TRBJ2-2, with 8 bases matching TRBD1. Trimming took 5 bases from V and 8 from J; bases not matched to a gene: 10. From germline, CDR1 is LNHDA and CDR2 SQIVND (reference sequence). The CDR3 runs 15 residues. CDR3 residues: CASSSLQGAAGELFF. Written as DNA, the CDR3 is TGTGCCAGTAGTTCCCTCCAGGGGGCGGCGGGGGAGCTGTTTTTT. Looking up the rest from reference TRBV19 and TRBJ2-2 gives the full variable domain: DGGITQSPKYLFRKEGQNVTLSCEQNLNHDAMYWYRQDPGQGLRLIYYSQIVNDFQKGDIAEGYSVSREKKESFPLTVTSAQKNPTAFYLCASSSLQGAAGELFFGEGSRLTVL.

Ten or more counts support this clone. The V call is TRBV28, the J call TRBJ1-1, with TRBD1 matching over 7 bases. Germline loops: CDR1 MDHEN, CDR2 SYDVKM. This CDR3 has 15 amino acids. With V trimmed by 5 bases and J by 4 bases, 10 bases remained unmatched. This chain's CDR3 is CASSAVTRQGTEAFF. CDR3 nucleotides: TGTGCCAGCAGTGCGGTGACGAGACAGGGCACTGAAGCTTTCTTT.

V and J are TRBV29-1 and TRBJ1-1; D not certain. The CDR3 sequence is 12 residues long. Trimming cost V 7 bases and J 1 base, with 10 bases left between them. The V gene's germline CDR1 is SQVTM and CDR2 ANQGSEA. Written as DNA, the CDR3 is TGCAGCGCCGGAGAATCGAACACTGAAGCTTTCTTT. Residues: CSAGESNTEAFF.

In regard to this clone: The sample has other DNA sequences that encode this CDR3 too. The genes are TRBV19 and TRBJ2-5, with 7 bases aligning to TRBD2. This CDR3 contains 14 residues. V was clipped by 6 bases and J by 5 bases; unmatched bases: 9. Germline V gene data show CDR1 as LNHDA and CDR2 as SQIVND (reference sequence). This CDR3 reads CASSSEGRGETQYF. CDR3 DNA sequence: TGTGCCAGTAGCTCGGAGGGGCGGGGGGAGACCCAGTACTTC.

V gene TRBV7-9 combines with J gene TRBJ1-2, with D hard to call. V shed 7 bases and J shed 0 bases, with 15 bases lying between them. In germline, CDR1 is SEHNR, CDR2 FQNEAQ (reference sequence). This CDR3 has 15 amino acids. CDR3 loop: CASTTNKRANYGYTF. The DNA of the CDR3 is TGTGCCAGCACCACTAATAAGAGAGCTAACTATGGCTACACCTTC. Looking up the rest from reference TRBV7-9 and TRBJ1-2 gives the full variable domain: DTGVSQNPRHKITKRGQNVTFRCDPISEHNRLYWYRQTLGQGPEFLTYFQNEAQLEKSRLLSDRFSAERPKGSFSTLEIQRTEQGDSAMYLCASTTNKRANYGYTFGSGTRLTVV.

J is TRBJ2-7 and V is TRBV7-2; 12 positions agree with TRBD2. V shed 4 bases and J 1 base; nucleotides not matched to a gene: 2. This CDR3 has 15 amino acids. Germline V gives CDR1 SGHTA, CDR2 FQGNSA. As DNA, the CDR3 is TGTGCCAGCAGCTCGACTAGCGGGGGTTCCTACGAGCAGTACTTC. Translated: CASSSTSGGSYEQYF.

The chain recombines TRBV18 with TRBJ2-5; D call uncertain. This CDR3 is built from 13 residues. Germline V gives CDR1 KGHSH, CDR2 LQKENI. Trimming shortened V by 4 bases and J by 5 bases, and 11 bases separated the two germline ends. This CDR3 is CASSLTLEETQYF. CDR3 DNA sequence: TGTGCCAGCTCACTTACGCTGGAGGAGACCCAGTACTTC.

The gene calls are TRBV18 and TRBJ2-5; D gene uncertain. The CDR3 spans 15 residues. In germline, CDR1 is KGHSH, CDR2 LQKENI. Trimming took 2 bases from V and 0 from J, leaving 10 bases between them. The CDR3 spells CASSPRWLNQETQYF. The CDR3 bases are TGTGCCAGCTCACCAAGATGGCTGAACCAAGAGACCCAGTACTTC.

This rearrangement joins TRBV27 to TRBJ2-7, with TRBD2 as a possible D gene (6 bases). Germline CDR1 reads MNHEY; CDR2 reads SMNVEV (reference sequence). V was trimmed by 6 bases and J by 2 bases, leaving 14 bases between them. The CDR3 spans 14 residues. CDR3 coding DNA: TGTGCCAGCAGGCGAACGGGACTGGCCTACGAGCAGTACTTC. Translation: CASRRTGLAYEQYF.

This rearrangement joins TRBV18 to TRBJ1-6; D is unresolved. Per the germline V gene, CDR1 is KGHSH and CDR2 is LQKENI. CDR3 length: 15 residues. Deletions cut 0 bases from V and 6 bases from J, with 9 bases between. CDR3 sequence reads: CASSPPDTINSPLHF. DNA of the CDR3: TGTGCCAGCTCACCACCTGACACAATTAATTCACCCCTCCACTTT.

The chain joins TRBV7-9 to TRBJ2-5; a weak D match, TRBD2 (5 bases). The V end was cut by 4 bases, the J end by 5 bases, with 14 bases between. CDR1 is SEHNR and CDR2 is FQNEAQ in the germline V gene (reference sequence). This CDR3 comprises 14 residues. CDR3 loop: CASSSLGGRETQYF. The DNA of the CDR3 is TGTGCCAGCAGCTCGCTCGGCGGGCGGGAGACCCAGTACTTC.

This chain uses TRBV7-2 with TRBJ1-2; 8 bases map to TRBD1. Germline CDR1 is SGHTA and CDR2 is FQGNSA. With V trimmed by 5 bases and J by 7 bases, 9 bases remained unmatched. The CDR3 has 14 residues. CDR3: CASSPWSGGVGYTF. CDR3 nucleotides: TGTGCCAGCAGCCCCTGGTCAGGGGGCGTTGGCTACACCTTC.

This clone appeared a single time. This rearrangement joins TRBV6-4 to TRBJ2-2, with TRBD2 matching over 12 bases. The germline gives CDR1 MRHNA, CDR2 SNTAGT. The CDR3 covers 18 residues. J was trimmed by 5 bases and V by 3 bases; bases with no gene match: 10. Here the CDR3 reads CASSENPPGLAGTGELFF. The DNA of the CDR3 is TGTGCCAGCAGTGAAAACCCTCCAGGACTAGCGGGGACCGGGGAGCTGTTTTTT.

The sample holds one count of this clone. V and J are TRBV25-1 and TRBJ2-3; tentative D call: TRBD2 (5 bases). Germline loops: CDR1 MGHDK, CDR2 SYGVNS. Trimming removed 6 bases from V and 1 base from J, with 17 bases in between. CDR3 length equals 16 residues. DNA of the CDR3: TGTGCCAGCAGCCTCCGAGGGTTTCGTGGCACAGATACGCAGTATTTT. Its protein product is CASSLRGFRGTDTQYF.

CDR3 nucleotides: TGTGCCAGCAGCTTAGCTGGGCGGGAGCTTGCCTACGAGCAGTACTTC. The encoded protein is CASSLAGRELAYEQYF. The chain employs TRBV7-2 and TRBJ2-7; 7 nucleotides agree with TRBD2. V dropped 0 bases and J dropped 2; count of bases not matched to a gene: 7. The CDR3 consists of 16 residues. Germline CDR1 is SGHTA and CDR2 is FQGNSA.

This clone has only a few counts. The V and J genes are TRBV4-3 and TRBJ2-1, with 9 positions matching TRBD2. The CDR3 is 16 residues long. CDR1 and CDR2 from the germline V gene are LGHNA and YSLEER. The trim removed 0 bases at V and 6 bases at J, leaving 6 bases unmatched. As DNA, the CDR3 is TGCGCCAGCAGCCAAGATGGGCTAGCGGGGACCAATGAGCAGTTCTTC. Translating it yields CASSQDGLAGTNEQFF.

The V and J genes are TRBV2 and TRBJ2-7, with 7 nucleotides matching TRBD2. CDR1 and CDR2 from the germline V gene are SNHLY and FYNNEI. The length of the CDR3 is 13 residues. V was clipped by 6 bases and J by 3 bases; unmatched bases: 5. The DNA for the CDR3 is TGTGCCAGCAGAGCTGGACTAGACTACGAGCAGTACTTC. This sequence encodes CASRAGLDYEQYF.

V and J are TRBV7-2 and TRBJ2-7, with D tentatively TRBD2 (5 bases). The ends were cut back, 0 bases at V and 3 bases at J, with 15 bases in the middle. This CDR3 has 16 residues. Germline assignment: CDR1 SGHTA and CDR2 FQGNSA. The CDR3 sequence is CASSLAGDLRSYEQYF. CDR3 in DNA: TGTGCCAGCAGCTTAGCGGGAGATCTCAGAAGCTACGAGCAGTACTTC. Supplemented by reference TRBV7-2 and TRBJ2-7, the full variable domain reads GAGVSQSPSNKVTEKGKDVELRCDPISGHTALYWYRQSLGQGLEFLIYFQGNSAPDKSGLPSDRFSAERTGGSVSTLTIQRTQQEDSAVYLCASSLAGDLRSYEQYFGPGTRLTVT.

The rearrangement links TRBV7-2 to TRBJ2-3; D is possibly TRBD2 (6 bases). This CDR3 has 16 residues. CDR1 is SGHTA, CDR2 FQGNSA, per germline. V gave up 1 base and J gave up 0 bases, with 11 bases separating them. The CDR3 DNA reads TGTGCCAGCAGCTTAGGGCGGGAAACAAGCACAGATACGCAGTATTTT. Protein: CASSLGRETSTDTQYF. The complete variable domain, with remaining parts taken from reference TRBV7-2 and TRBJ2-3, reads GAGVSQSPSNKVTEKGKDVELRCDPISGHTALYWYRQSLGQGLEFLIYFQGNSAPDKSGLPSDRFSAERTGGSVSTLTIQRTQQEDSAVYLCASSLGRETSTDTQYFGPGTRLTVL.

The V gene is TRBV6-1, the J gene TRBJ1-4, with TRBD1 matching over 9 bases. This CDR3 contains 13 residues. Trimming at V came to 6 bases and at J to 6 bases, leaving 2 bases not matched to a gene. The germline V gene has CDR1 MNHNS and CDR2 SASEGT. The CDR3 loop reads CASSRTGDEKLFF. The CDR3 nucleotides are TGTGCCAGCAGCCGGACAGGGGATGAAAAACTGTTTTTT.

This rearrangement joins TRBV28 to TRBJ1-1; a possible D gene is TRBD1 (6 bases). The V end was cut by 9 bases, the J end by 5 bases, with 19 bases between. The CDR3 is 14 residues long. Looked up from germline, CDR1 is MDHEN and CDR2 is SYDVKM. The CDR3 is CASRKGHGRTEAFF. Written as DNA, the CDR3 is TGTGCCAGTAGAAAGGGACACGGAAGAACTGAAGCTTTCTTT.